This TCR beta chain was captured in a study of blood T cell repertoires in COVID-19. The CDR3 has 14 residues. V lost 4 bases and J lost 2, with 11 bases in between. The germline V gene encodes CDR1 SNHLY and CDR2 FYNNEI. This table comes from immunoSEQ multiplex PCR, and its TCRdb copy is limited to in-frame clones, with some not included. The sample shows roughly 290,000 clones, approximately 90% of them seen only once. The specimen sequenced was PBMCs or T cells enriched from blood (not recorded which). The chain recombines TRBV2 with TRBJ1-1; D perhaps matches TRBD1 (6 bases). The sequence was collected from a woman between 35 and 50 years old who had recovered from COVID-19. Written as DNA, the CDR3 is TGTGCCAGCAGTGCAGGGGTGGGCAACACTGAAGCTTTCTTT. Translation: CASSAGVGNTEAFF.